These 23 T cell receptor beta chains came from one sample sequenced in a study of blood T cell repertoires in COVID-19. Here immunoSEQ multiplex PCR was the method, and the copy in TCRdb shows in-frame clones only, minus some. The table has 450,000 to 600,000 clones, about nine tenths seen once; the top ten hold around 0.7%. The sequencing sample was made of PBMCs or T cells enriched from blood (not recorded which). The receptors were gathered from a woman aged 18-35 years who had recovered from COVID-19.

V gene TRBV30 combines with J gene TRBJ2-5; D is ambiguous. The CDR3 runs to 13 residues. Trimming removed 5 bases from V and 2 bases from J, with 12 bases in between. Germline CDR1 reads GTSNPN; CDR2 reads SVGIG (reference sequence). CDR3 amino acids: CAWEENLQETQYF. CDR3 nucleotide sequence: TGTGCCTGGGAAGAGAACCTACAAGAGACCCAGTACTTC.

With regard to this clone: This clone may be a read error of a much larger clone one base away. The same CDR3 arises from other DNA sequences in this sample as well. The rearrangement links TRBV5-6 to TRBJ2-6, with 8 bases matching TRBD1. Losses at the gene ends were 4 bases for V and 4 bases for J; bases not matched to a gene: 16. The CDR3 extends over 19 amino acids. Per the germline V gene, CDR1 is SGHDT and CDR2 is YYEEEE. The CDR3 is CASSRDIWAGGGGANVLTF. The CDR3 DNA reads TGTGCCAGCAGCCGGGACATCTGGGCAGGGGGCGGGGGGGCCAACGTCCTGACTTTC.

The genes are TRBV11-2 and TRBJ1-3; D is possibly TRBD1 (5 bases). There are 15 residues in the CDR3. The ends were cut back, 5 bases at V and 0 bases at J, with 11 bases in the middle. Germline CDR1 reads SGHAT; CDR2 reads FQNNGV. Here the CDR3 reads CASSPSGGSGNTIYF. The DNA of the CDR3 is TGTGCCAGCAGCCCTAGCGGGGGCTCTGGAAACACCATATATTTT.

The V gene is TRBV15, the J gene TRBJ2-1; no reliable D call. V was shortened by 0 bases and J by 7 bases, with 13 bases between the two germline ends. Germline V lookup: CDR1 LNHNV, CDR2 YYDKDF (reference sequence). The CDR3 is made up of 15 amino acids. For the CDR3, the DNA is TGTGCCACCAGCAGAGAACTTTCCCTCAGGAATGAGCAGTTCTTC. Translating it yields CATSRELSLRNEQFF.

The rearrangement links TRBV9 to TRBJ2-3; TRBD1 matches at 10 bases. V lost 3 bases to trimming and J lost 5 bases; unmatched junction nucleotides: 3. Germline V gene lookup returns CDR1 SGDLS and CDR2 YYNGEE. This CDR3 has 14 residues. The CDR3 DNA is TGTGCCAGCAGCGGGACAGGGGGAAGAGATACGCAGTATTTT. Its translation: CASSGTGGRDTQYF.

This clone has only one observation. J is TRBJ1-5 and V is TRBV2, with D perhaps TRBD1 (5 bases). Germline-derived CDR1 and CDR2 are SNHLY and FYNNEI. V shed 1 base and J shed 2 bases, with 9 bases lying between them. The CDR3 is 15 residues long. The CDR3 coding sequence is TGTGCCAGCAGTGAAGGGGGCGCAGGCAATCAGCCCCAGCATTTT. Protein sequence: CASSEGGAGNQPQHF.

This clone has a handful of counts. V gene TRBV2 combines with J gene TRBJ1-1, with TRBD1 as a possible D gene (5 bases). V was pared by 7 bases and J by 12 bases, with 15 bases between. CDR3 size: 11 residues. Germline CDR1 reads SNHLY; CDR2 reads FYNNEI. The CDR3 region has the DNA TGTGCCAGCAACTCGGGGGGTAGGACTTTCTTT. Protein sequence: CASNSGGRTFF.

The V call is TRBV5-4, the J call TRBJ1-6; D unclear. The CDR3 spans 13 residues. Trimming pared 4 bases from V and 8 bases from J, leaving 10 bases between. The germline V gene has CDR1 SGHNT and CDR2 YYREEE (reference sequence). The CDR3: CASSLNRDSPLHF. The CDR3 region has the DNA TGTGCCAGCAGCCTCAACCGCGATTCACCCCTCCACTTT.

The genes are TRBV20-1 and TRBJ1-1; the D is unclear. This CDR3 is 14 amino acids long. V was pared by 3 bases and J by 4 bases, with 15 bases between. CDR1 DFQATT and CDR2 SNEGSKA come from the germline V gene (reference sequence). CDR3 sequence reads: CSASFRPRGTEAFF. The CDR3 nucleotides are TGCAGTGCTAGTTTCCGGCCCCGGGGCACTGAAGCTTTCTTT.

The chain is built from TRBV10-2 and TRBJ1-5, with D unresolved. V was shortened by 4 bases and J by 7 bases, with 8 bases between the two germline ends. Germline values: CDR1 WSHSY, CDR2 SAAADI. There are 12 residues in the CDR3. As DNA, the CDR3 is TGCGCCAGCAGTGTCCCGTTCCAGCCCCAGCATTTT. This sequence encodes CASSVPFQPQHF.

This chain uses TRBV5-1 with TRBJ1-3; the match to TRBD1 covers 9 bases. Germline trimming cut 4 bases from V and 1 base from J; bases unmatched to any gene: 9. Per the germline V gene, CDR1 is SGHRS and CDR2 is YFSETQ. This CDR3 comprises 17 residues. The CDR3 loop is CASSMGQGSPSGNTIYF. DNA for the CDR3: TGCGCCAGCAGCATGGGACAGGGTTCACCATCTGGAAACACCATATATTTT.

This clone showed up just a few times. The J gene is TRBJ1-5, the V gene TRBV7-8, with TRBD1 as a possible D gene (5 bases). Trimming pared 3 bases from V and 6 bases from J, leaving 12 bases between. CDR3 length: 14 residues. The germline V gene has CDR1 SGHVS and CDR2 FQNEAQ. The CDR3: CASSFTAGLQPQHF. The CDR3 DNA reads as TGTGCCAGCAGCTTTACTGCAGGGCTTCAGCCCCAGCATTTT.

The count of this clone is one. The V call is TRBV5-4, the J call TRBJ2-1, with a weak D call TRBD2 (5 bases). V lost 0 bases and J 4 bases, leaving 14 bases between the germline ends. The CDR3 spans 16 residues. The germline CDR1 and CDR2 sequences are SGHNT and YYREEE (reference sequence). CDR3 coding DNA: TGTGCCAGCAGCTTGGCCTCGCAACTAGTTTACAATGAGCAGTTCTTC. It is translated as CASSLASQLVYNEQFF. The variable domain in full, completed from reference TRBV5-4 and TRBJ2-1, reads ETGVTQSPTHLIKTRGQQVTLRCSSQSGHNTVSWYQQALGQGPQFIFQYYREEENGRGNFPPRFSGLQFPNYSSELNVNALELDDSALYLCASSLASQLVYNEQFFGPGTRLTVL.

The chain is built from TRBV2 and TRBJ1-2, with 9 bases that match TRBD1. Germline lookup yields CDR1 SNHLY and CDR2 FYNNEI. Trimming took 7 bases from V and 7 from J; bases not matched to a gene: 10. This CDR3 region has 14 residues. CDR3 sequence (DNA): TGTGCCAGCATGCGGCTGGGACAGGGTCGTGGCTACACCTTC. This codes for CASMRLGQGRGYTF.

The V gene is TRBV28, the J gene TRBJ1-2; no definite D call. The CDR3 length is 16 residues. V lost 3 bases and J lost 6, with 20 bases in between. Germline V gives CDR1 MDHEN, CDR2 SYDVKM. CDR3 residues: CASSFPLEAVSNGYTF. The CDR3 region has the DNA TGTGCCAGCAGTTTTCCTTTAGAGGCAGTTTCGAATGGCTACACCTTC.

The rearrangement uses TRBV3-1 (or the pseudogene TRBV3-2) and TRBJ1-4; a weak D match, TRBD1 (5 bases). V lost 4 bases and J 8 bases, leaving 26 bases between the germline ends. Germline V gene sequence: CDR1 LGHDT, CDR2 YNNKEL (reference sequence). CDR3 length: 18 residues. In nucleotides, the CDR3 is TGTGCCAGCAGCCGCTTGATCCTGGGGGGTCCGATGGGCGAAAAACTGTTTTTT. It yields the protein CASSRLILGGPMGEKLFF.

In its sample, this clone was seen a few times. V usage is TRBV5-4 and J usage is TRBJ2-5; perhaps TRBD2 as D (6 bases). The CDR3 runs to 17 residues. The germline V and J ends were trimmed by 4 bases and 5 bases, with 24 bases remaining between them. CDR1 and CDR2 from the germline V gene are SGHNT and YYREEE (reference sequence). The CDR3, as DNA: TGTGCCAGCAGCCCGGGGGAGGACCCACATGGGGGGGAGACCCAGTACTTC. It is translated as CASSPGEDPHGGETQYF.

This clone was recorded only once. V and J are TRBV5-6 and TRBJ1-6; 7 nucleotides line up with TRBD1. Germline values: CDR1 SGHDT, CDR2 YYEEEE. J was trimmed by 2 bases and V by 4 bases; bases with no gene match: 3. The CDR3 length is 15 residues. The CDR3 DNA follows: TGTGCCAGCAGCCTAGGACAGGCCTATAATTCACCCCTCCACTTT. This sequence encodes CASSLGQAYNSPLHF.

The chain links TRBV18 to TRBJ2-3, with 12 positions matching TRBD2. Trimming at V came to 3 bases and at J to 2 bases, leaving 6 bases not matched to a gene. The CDR3 spans 17 residues. Per the germline V gene, CDR1 is KGHSH and CDR2 is LQKENI. As DNA, the CDR3 is TGTGCCAGCTCACCGGGGACTAGCGGGCCGAACACAGATACGCAGTATTTT. Translation gives CASSPGTSGPNTDTQYF.

Concerning this clone itself: This sample includes further DNA sequences coding for the same CDR3. The CDR3 loop reads CASSFDRTYEQYF. For the CDR3, the DNA is TGTGCCAGCAGCTTCGACAGGACCTACGAGCAGTACTTC. The V call is TRBV7-2, the J call TRBJ2-7; a weak D match, TRBD1 (6 bases). This CDR3 is built from 13 residues. Germline V CDR1 and CDR2: SGHTA, FQGNSA. Trimming shortened V by 3 bases and J by 2 bases, and 8 bases separated the two germline ends.

This clone occurred once. Within the sample, other DNA sequences also encode this same CDR3. The chain joins TRBV10-1 to TRBJ2-3; 10 nucleotides align to TRBD2. Germline lookup yields CDR1 WNHNN and CDR2 SYGVQD (reference sequence). J lost 0 bases, V lost 4 bases, and 1 base had no gene match. This CDR3 comprises 15 residues. The CDR3 here is CASSGTSGSTDTQYF. The CDR3 bases are TGCGCCAGCAGTGGGACTAGCGGAAGCACAGATACGCAGTATTTT.

The chain combines TRBV30 with TRBJ1-2; TRBD1 might be the D (6 bases). V lost 5 bases to trimming and J lost 1 base, with 11 bases between them. This CDR3 region has 13 residues. Germline CDR1 is GTSNPN and CDR2 is SVGIG (reference sequence). CDR3 residues: CAWDRILNYGYTF. DNA of the CDR3: TGTGCCTGGGACAGGATCCTTAACTATGGCTACACCTTC.

The chain has TRBV4-1 and TRBJ2-2; TRBD1 might be the D (6 bases). Germline CDR1 MGHRA, CDR2 YSYEKL. The CDR3 is 18 residues long. V was cut by 1 base and J by 5 bases, with 20 bases left in between. The CDR3 bases are TGCGCCAGCAGCCAAGGTTTAGTATCCAGGGGAAGGACCGGGGAGCTGTTTTTT. Amino acid sequence: CASSQGLVSRGRTGELFF.